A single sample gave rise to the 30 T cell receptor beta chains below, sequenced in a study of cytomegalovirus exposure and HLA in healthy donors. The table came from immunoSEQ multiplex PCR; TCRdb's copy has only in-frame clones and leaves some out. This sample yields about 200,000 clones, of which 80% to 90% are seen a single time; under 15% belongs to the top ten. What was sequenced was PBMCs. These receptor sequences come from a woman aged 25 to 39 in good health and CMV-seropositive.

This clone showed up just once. The CDR3 sequence is CASSLATRGGEETQYF. CDR3 coding DNA: TGTGCCAGCAGCTTAGCGACTAGAGGAGGGGAAGAGACCCAGTACTTC. V and J are TRBV7-9 and TRBJ2-5, with D possibly matching TRBD2 (6 bases). There are 16 residues in the CDR3. Trimming shortened V by 0 bases and J by 3 bases, and 14 bases separated the two germline ends. Germline CDR1 reads SEHNR; CDR2 reads FQNEAQ (reference sequence). Drawing the rest from reference TRBV7-9 and TRBJ2-5, the complete variable domain is DTGVSQNPRHKITKRGQNVTFRCDPISEHNRLYWYRQTLGQGPEFLTYFQNEAQLEKSRLLSDRFSAERPKGSFSTLEIQRTEQGDSAMYLCASSLATRGGEETQYFGPGTRLLVL.

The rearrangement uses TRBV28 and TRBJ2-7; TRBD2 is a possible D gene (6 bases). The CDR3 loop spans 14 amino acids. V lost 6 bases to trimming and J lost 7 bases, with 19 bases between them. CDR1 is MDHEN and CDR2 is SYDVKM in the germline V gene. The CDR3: CASRRLPSAGEQYF. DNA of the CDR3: TGTGCCAGCAGGCGCCTCCCCTCGGCGGGGGAGCAGTACTTC.

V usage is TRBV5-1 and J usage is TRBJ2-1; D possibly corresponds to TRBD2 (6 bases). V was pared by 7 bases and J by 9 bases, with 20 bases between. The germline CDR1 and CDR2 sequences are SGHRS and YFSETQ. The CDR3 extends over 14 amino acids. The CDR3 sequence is CASVEGRGDGEQFF. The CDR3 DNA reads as TGCGCCAGCGTAGAGGGTCGCGGGGATGGTGAGCAGTTCTTC.

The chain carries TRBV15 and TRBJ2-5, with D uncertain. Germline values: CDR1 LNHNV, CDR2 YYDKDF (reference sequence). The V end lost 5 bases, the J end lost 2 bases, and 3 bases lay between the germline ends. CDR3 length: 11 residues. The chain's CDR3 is CATSQQETQYF. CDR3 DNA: TGTGCCACCAGCCAACAAGAGACCCAGTACTTC.

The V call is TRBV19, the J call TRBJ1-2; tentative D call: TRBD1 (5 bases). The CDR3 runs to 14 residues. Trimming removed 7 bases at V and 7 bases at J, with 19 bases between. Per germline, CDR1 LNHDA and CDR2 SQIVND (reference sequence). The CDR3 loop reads CASNVGRDVGGYTF. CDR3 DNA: TGTGCCAGTAATGTGGGGAGGGACGTTGGTGGCTACACCTTC.

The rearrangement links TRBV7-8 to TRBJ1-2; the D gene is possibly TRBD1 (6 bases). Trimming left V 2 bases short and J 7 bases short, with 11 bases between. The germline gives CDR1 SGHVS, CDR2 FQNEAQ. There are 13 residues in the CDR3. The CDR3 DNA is TGTGCCAGCAGCTTACAGGGGATTCGTGGCTACACCTTC. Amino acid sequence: CASSLQGIRGYTF.

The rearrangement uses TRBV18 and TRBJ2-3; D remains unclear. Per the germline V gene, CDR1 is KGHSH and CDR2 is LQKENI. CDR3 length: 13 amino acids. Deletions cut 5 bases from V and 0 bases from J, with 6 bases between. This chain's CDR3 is CASSELSTDTQYF. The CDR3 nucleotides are TGTGCCAGCTCAGAACTAAGCACAGATACGCAGTATTTT.

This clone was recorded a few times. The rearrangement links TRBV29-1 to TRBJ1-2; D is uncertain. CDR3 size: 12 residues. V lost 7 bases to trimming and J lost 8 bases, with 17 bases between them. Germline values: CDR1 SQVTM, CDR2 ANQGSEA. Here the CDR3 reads CSAPEEGRGYTF. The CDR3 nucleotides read TGCAGCGCCCCGGAGGAGGGAAGAGGCTACACCTTC. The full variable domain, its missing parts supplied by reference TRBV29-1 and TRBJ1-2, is SAVISQKPSRDICQRGTSLTIQCQVDSQVTMMFWYRQQPGQSLTLIATANQGSEATYESGFVIDKFPISRPNLTFSTLTVSNMSPEDSSIYLCSAPEEGRGYTFGSGTRLTVV.

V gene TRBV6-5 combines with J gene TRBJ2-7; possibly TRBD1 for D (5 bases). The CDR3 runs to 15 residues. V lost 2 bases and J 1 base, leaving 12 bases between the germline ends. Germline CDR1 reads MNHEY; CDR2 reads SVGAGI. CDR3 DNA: TGTGCCAGCAGTTACCGACAGTTGGGATCCTACGAGCAGTACTTC. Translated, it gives CASSYRQLGSYEQYF.

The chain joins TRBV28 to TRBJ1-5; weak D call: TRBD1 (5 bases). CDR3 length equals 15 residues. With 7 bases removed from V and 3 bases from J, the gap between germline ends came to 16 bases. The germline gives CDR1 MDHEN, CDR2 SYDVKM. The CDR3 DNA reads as TGTGCCAGCATGGCGGCAGGGCGAAACAATCAGCCCCAGCATTTT. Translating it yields CASMAAGRNNQPQHF.

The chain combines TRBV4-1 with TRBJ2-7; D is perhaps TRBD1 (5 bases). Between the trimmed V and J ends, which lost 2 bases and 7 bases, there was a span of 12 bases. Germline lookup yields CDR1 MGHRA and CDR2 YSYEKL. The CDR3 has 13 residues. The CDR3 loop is CASSQSQGREQYF. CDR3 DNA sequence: TGCGCCAGCAGCCAATCTCAGGGTAGGGAGCAGTACTTC.

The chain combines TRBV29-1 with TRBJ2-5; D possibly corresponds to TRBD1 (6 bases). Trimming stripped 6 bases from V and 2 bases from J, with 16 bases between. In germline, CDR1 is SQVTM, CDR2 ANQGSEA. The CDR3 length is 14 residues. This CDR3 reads CSVASVGAQETQYF. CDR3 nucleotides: TGCAGCGTCGCCTCGGTGGGGGCGCAAGAGACCCAGTACTTC.

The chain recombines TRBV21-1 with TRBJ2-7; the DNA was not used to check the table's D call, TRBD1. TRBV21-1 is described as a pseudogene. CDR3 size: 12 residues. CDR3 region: CASSHRVYEQYF. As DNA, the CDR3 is TGTGCCAGCAGCCACAGGGTCTACGAGCAGTACTTC.

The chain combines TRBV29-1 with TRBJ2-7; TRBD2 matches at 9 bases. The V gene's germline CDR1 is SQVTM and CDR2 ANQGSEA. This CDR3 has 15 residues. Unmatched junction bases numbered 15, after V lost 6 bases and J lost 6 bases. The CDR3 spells CSVERGLAEGGEQYF. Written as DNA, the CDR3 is TGCAGCGTGGAAAGGGGACTAGCCGAGGGGGGCGAGCAGTACTTC.

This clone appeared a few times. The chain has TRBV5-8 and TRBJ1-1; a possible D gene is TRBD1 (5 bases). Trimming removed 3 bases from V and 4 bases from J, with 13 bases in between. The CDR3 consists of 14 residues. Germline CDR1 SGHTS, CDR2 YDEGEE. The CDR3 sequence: CASSYTGGGTEAFF. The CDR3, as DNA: TGTGCCAGCAGCTATACAGGCGGTGGCACTGAAGCTTTCTTT.

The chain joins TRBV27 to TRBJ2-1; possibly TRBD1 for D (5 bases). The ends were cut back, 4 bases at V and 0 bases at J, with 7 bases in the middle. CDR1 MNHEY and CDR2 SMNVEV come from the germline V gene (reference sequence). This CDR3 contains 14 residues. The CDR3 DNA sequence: TGTGCCAGCAGTTCAGACAGCTCCTACAATGAGCAGTTCTTC. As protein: CASSSDSSYNEQFF.

The CDR3 region has the DNA TGTGCCACCAGCAGACCAGGACAGTACAATGAGCAGTTCTTC. Translating gives CATSRPGQYNEQFF. V usage is TRBV15 and J usage is TRBJ2-1; D might be TRBD1 (6 bases). V was clipped by 2 bases and J by 4 bases, with 9 bases between them. Germline V gives CDR1 LNHNV, CDR2 YYDKDF (reference sequence). The CDR3 has 14 residues.

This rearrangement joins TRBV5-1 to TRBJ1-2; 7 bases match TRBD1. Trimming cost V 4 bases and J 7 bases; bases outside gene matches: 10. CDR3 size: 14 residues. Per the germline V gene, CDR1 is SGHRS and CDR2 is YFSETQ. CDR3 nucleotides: TGCGCCAGCAGCCAGCGTACAGGGGAGGTTGGCTACACCTTC. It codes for CASSQRTGEVGYTF.

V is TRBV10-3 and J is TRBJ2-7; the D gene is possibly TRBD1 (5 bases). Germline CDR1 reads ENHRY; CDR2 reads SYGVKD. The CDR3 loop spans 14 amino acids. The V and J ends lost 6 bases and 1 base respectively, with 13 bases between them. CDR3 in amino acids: CAISLQQVSYEQYF. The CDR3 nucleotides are TGTGCCATCAGCCTTCAACAGGTATCCTACGAGCAGTACTTC.

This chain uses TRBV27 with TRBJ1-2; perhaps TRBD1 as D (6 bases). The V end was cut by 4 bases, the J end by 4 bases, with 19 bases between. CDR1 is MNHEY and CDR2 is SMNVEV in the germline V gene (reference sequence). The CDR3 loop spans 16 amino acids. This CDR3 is CASSSSPDSSVYGYTF. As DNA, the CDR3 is TGTGCCAGCAGTTCCTCACCGGACAGTTCTGTCTATGGCTACACCTTC.

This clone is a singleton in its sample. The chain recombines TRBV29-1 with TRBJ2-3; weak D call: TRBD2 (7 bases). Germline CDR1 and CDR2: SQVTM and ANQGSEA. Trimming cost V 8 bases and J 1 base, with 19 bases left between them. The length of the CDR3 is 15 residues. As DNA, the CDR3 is TGCAGCCTCCAAGGGGGGGGAGAAGGCACAGATACGCAGTATTTT. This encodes CSLQGGGEGTDTQYF.

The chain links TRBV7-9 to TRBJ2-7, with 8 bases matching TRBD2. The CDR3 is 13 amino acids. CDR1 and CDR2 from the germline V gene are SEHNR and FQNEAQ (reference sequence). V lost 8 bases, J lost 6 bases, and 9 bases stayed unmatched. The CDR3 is CASGGGSFFEQYF. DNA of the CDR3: TGTGCCAGCGGCGGGGGGAGTTTCTTCGAGCAGTACTTC.

CDR3 loop: CASSLGHSNTGELFF. Here the CDR3 DNA reads TGCGCCAGCAGCTTAGGACACTCGAACACCGGGGAGCTGTTTTTT. This sequence joins TRBV5-1 and TRBJ2-2; tentative D call: TRBD1 (5 bases). The CDR3 runs 15 residues. With 2 bases removed from V and 0 bases from J, the gap between germline ends came to 8 bases. Germline assignment: CDR1 SGHRS and CDR2 YFSETQ.

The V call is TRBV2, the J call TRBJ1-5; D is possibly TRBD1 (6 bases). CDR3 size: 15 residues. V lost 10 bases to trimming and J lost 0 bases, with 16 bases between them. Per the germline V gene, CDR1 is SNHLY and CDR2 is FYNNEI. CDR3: CATDEDRYSNQPQHF. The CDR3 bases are TGTGCCACCGACGAGGACAGATATAGCAATCAGCCCCAGCATTTT.

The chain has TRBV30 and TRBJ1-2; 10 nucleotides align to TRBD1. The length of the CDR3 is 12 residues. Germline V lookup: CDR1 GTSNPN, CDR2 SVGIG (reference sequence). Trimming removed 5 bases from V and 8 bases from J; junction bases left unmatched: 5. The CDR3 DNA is TGTGCCTGGGGGACAGGGGCCGACGGCTACACCTTC. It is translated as CAWGTGADGYTF. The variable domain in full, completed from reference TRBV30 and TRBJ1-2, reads SQTIHQWPATLVQPVGSPLSLECTVEGTSNPNLYWYRQAAGRGLQLLFYSVGIGQISSEVPQNLSASRPQDRQFILSSKKLLLSDSGFYLCAWGTGADGYTFGSGTRLTVV.

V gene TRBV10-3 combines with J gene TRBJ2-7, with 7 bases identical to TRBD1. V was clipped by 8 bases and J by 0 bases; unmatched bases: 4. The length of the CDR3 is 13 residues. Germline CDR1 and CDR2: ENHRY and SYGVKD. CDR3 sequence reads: CAIGTDNSYEQYF. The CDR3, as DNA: TGTGCCATCGGGACAGATAACTCCTACGAGCAGTACTTC.

For the CDR3, the DNA is TGTGCTAGTGGTTATCGACAGGGGGAGTACAATGAGCAGTTCTTC. Translated: CASGYRQGEYNEQFF. The rearrangement joins TRBV12-5 to TRBJ2-1; 9 bases are shared with TRBD1. This CDR3 is 15 amino acids long. Germline lookup yields CDR1 LGHNT and CDR2 FRNRAP. Trimming took 4 bases from V and 4 from J; bases not matched to a gene: 5.

For the CDR3, the DNA is TGCAGCGGTAAGGGACTAGCGGACAACAATGAGCAGTTCTTC. The encoded protein is CSGKGLADNNEQFF. The rearrangement uses TRBV29-1 and TRBJ2-1; 11 positions match TRBD2. There are 14 residues in the CDR3. From germline, CDR1 is SQVTM and CDR2 ANQGSEA. After removal of 7 bases from V and 5 bases from J, the junction contained 7 bases not matched to a gene.

CDR3 protein: CASSPDDREETQYF. In nucleotides, the CDR3 is TGTGCCAGCTCACCAGACGACAGGGAAGAGACCCAGTACTTC. This chain uses TRBV18 with TRBJ2-5; 7 bases line up with TRBD1. The germline V gene has CDR1 KGHSH and CDR2 LQKENI. The CDR3 runs to 14 residues. The V segment lost 2 bases and the J segment 3 bases; nucleotides outside the gene matches: 3. Filled out from reference TRBV18 and TRBJ2-5, the complete variable domain reads NAGVMQNPRHLVRRRGQEARLRCSPMKGHSHVYWYRQLPEEGLKFMVYLQKENIIDESGMPKERFSAEFPKEGPSILRIQQVVRGDSAAYFCASSPDDREETQYFGPGTRLLVL.

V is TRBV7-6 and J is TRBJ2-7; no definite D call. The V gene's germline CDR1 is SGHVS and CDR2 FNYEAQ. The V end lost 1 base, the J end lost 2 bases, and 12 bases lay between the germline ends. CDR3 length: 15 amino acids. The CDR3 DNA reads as TGTGCCAGCAGCTTAGGTGGAGTGTCTACCTACGAGCAGTACTTC. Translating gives CASSLGGVSTYEQYF.